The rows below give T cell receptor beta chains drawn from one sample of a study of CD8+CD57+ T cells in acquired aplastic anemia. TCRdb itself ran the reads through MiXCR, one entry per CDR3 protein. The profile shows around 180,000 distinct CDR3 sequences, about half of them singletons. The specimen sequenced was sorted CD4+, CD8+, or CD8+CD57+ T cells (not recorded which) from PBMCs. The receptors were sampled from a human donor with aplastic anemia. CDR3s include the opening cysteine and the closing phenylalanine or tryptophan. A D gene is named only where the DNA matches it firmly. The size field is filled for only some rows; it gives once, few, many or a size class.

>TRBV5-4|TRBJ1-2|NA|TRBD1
CASSLVGTGTPTNYGYTF
TGTGCCAGCAGCTTGGTCGGGACAGGGACCCCCACTAACTATGGCTACACCTTC
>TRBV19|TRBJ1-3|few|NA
CASSGGWPVGNTIYF
TGTGCCAGTAGTGGTGGTTGGCCGGTCGGAAACACCATATATTTT
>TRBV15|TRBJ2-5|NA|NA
CATSKESRELRTQYF
TGTGCCACCAGCAAAGAGAGTAGAGAGCTCCGGACCCAGTACTTC
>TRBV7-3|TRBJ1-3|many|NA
CASSAQQGGGNTIYF
TGTGCCAGCAGCGCCCAACAGGGTGGAGGAAACACCATATATTTT
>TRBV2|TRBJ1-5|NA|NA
CASSEGRQPQHF
TGTGCCAGCAGTGAAGGACGGCAGCCCCAGCATTTT
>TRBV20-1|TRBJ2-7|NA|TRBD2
CSVLAGLESEQYF
TGCAGTGTATTGGCTGGACTAGAGAGCGAGCAGTACTTC
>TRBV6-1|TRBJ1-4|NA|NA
CASGGTVEKLFF
TGTGCCAGTGGGGGGACTGTGGAAAAACTGTTTTTT
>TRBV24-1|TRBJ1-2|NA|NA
CATSDPPGPRRGYTF
TGTGCCACCAGTGATCCCCCTGGACCCCGACGCGGCTACACCTTC
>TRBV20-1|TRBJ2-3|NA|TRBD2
CSARASGGVRTDTQYF
TGCAGTGCTAGGGCTAGCGGGGGGGTAAGGACAGATACGCAGTATTTT
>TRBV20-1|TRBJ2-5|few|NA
CSARDPGTQETQYF
TGCAGTGCTAGAGATCCAGGGACGCAAGAGACCCAGTACTTC
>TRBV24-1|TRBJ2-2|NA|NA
CATTESRYPSGELFF
TGTGCCACCACCGAATCCAGATACCCAAGCGGGGAGCTGTTTTTT
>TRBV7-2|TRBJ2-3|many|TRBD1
CASSLGQGGDTQYF
TGTGCCAGCAGCTTAGGACAGGGGGGAGATACGCAGTATTTT
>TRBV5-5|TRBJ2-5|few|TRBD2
CASSLGTSGGRQETQYF
TGTGCCAGCAGCTTGGGGACTAGCGGGGGCCGGCAAGAGACCCAGTACTTC
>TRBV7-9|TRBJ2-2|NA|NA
CASSPRGGNTGELFF
TGTGCCAGCAGCCCCCGCGGAGGTAACACCGGGGAGCTGTTTTTT
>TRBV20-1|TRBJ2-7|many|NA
CSARDRGSSYEQYF
TGCAGTGCTAGAGATAGGGGCAGCTCCTACGAGCAGTACTTC
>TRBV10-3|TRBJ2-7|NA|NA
CAISDTSYEQYF
TGTGCCATCAGTGATACCTCCTACGAGCAGTACTTC
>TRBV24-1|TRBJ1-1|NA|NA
CATSASKEAGVAFF
TGTGCCACCAGTGCCTCGAAGGAGGCCGGAGTGGCTTTCTTT
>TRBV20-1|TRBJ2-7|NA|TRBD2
CSASGLAELYEQYF
TGCAGTGCTAGTGGGCTAGCGGAACTCTACGAGCAGTACTTC
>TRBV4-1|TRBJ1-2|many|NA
CASSQAGFSGYGYTF
TGCGCCAGCAGCCAAGCGGGTTTTTCCGGCTATGGCTACACCTTC
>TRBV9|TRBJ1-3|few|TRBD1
CASSAGQVSGNTIYF
TGTGCCAGCAGCGCGGGACAGGTCTCTGGAAACACCATATATTTT
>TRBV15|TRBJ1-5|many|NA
CATSRDPTGNSNQPQHF
TGTGCCACCAGCAGAGATCCTACAGGAAATAGCAATCAGCCCCAGCATTTT
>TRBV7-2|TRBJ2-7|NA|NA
CASSLGLNNYEQYF
TGTGCCAGCAGCTTAGGGTTAAACAACTACGAGCAGTACTTC
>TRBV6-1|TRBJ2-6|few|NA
CASTINWGPGRANVLTF
TGTGCCAGCACCATCAATTGGGGACCGGGCAGGGCCAACGTCCTGACTTTC
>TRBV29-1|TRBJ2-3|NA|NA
CSVMGADTQYF
TGCAGCGTCATGGGGGCAGATACGCAGTATTTT
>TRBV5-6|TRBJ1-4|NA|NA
CAWSTQGEKLFF
TGTGCCTGGTCGACACAAGGGGAAAAACTGTTTTTT
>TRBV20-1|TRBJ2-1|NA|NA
CSGRRNNEQFF
TGCAGTGGGCGTAGAAACAATGAGCAGTTCTTC
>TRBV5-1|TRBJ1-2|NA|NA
CASSYDYTF
TGCGCCAGCAGCTATGACTACACCTTC
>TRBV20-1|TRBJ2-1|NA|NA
CSAPDPRGAYNEQFF
TGCAGTGCTCCGGACCCCCGCGGGGCCTACAATGAGCAGTTCTTC
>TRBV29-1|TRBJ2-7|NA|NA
CSVEATGLIYEQYF
TGCAGCGTTGAGGCGACAGGATTGATCTACGAGCAGTACTTC
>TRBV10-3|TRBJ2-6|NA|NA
CASSAGGGANVLTF
TGTGCCAGCAGTGCGGGCGGGGGGGCCAACGTCCTGACTTTC
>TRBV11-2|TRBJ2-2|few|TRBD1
CASSNRGTGNTGELFF
TGTGCCAGCAGCAATAGAGGGACAGGGAACACCGGGGAGCTGTTTTTT
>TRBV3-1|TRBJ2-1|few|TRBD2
CASSHVLAGGSREQFF
TGTGCCAGCAGCCACGTGCTAGCGGGGGGGAGCCGTGAGCAGTTCTTC
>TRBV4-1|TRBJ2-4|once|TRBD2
CASSQDGGGVAKNIQYF
TGCGCCAGCAGCCAAGATGGCGGGGGGGTAGCCAAAAACATTCAGTACTTC
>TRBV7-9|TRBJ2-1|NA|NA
CASSSGVNEQFF
TGTGCCAGCAGCTCGGGGGTCAATGAGCAGTTCTTC
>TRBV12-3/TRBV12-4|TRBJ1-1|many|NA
CASSPGLNTEAFF
TGTGCCAGCAGTCCGGGCCTGAACACTGAAGCTTTCTTT
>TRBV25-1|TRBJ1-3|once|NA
CASSAARGSGDSGNTIYF
TGTGCCAGCAGTGCGGCACGCGGTTCGGGGGACTCTGGAAACACCATATATTTT
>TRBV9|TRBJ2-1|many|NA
CASSSQSRGYEQFF
TGTGCCAGCAGCTCTCAATCGAGGGGCTATGAGCAGTTCTTC
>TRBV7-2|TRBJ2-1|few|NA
CASSRQREQFF
TGTGCCAGCAGTCGACAGCGGGAGCAGTTCTTC
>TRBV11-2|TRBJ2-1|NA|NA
CASRGLGRWDEQFF
TGTGCCAGCAGAGGGCTGGGGAGGTGGGATGAGCAGTTCTTC
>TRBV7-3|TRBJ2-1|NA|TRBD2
CASSSGLVYNEQFF
TGTGCCAGCAGCTCTGGACTAGTCTACAATGAGCAGTTCTTC
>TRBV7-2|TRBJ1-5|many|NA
CASSLRANQPQHF
TGTGCCAGCAGCTTAAGAGCCAATCAGCCCCAGCATTTT
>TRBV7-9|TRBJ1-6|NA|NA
CASSSRNSPLHF
TGTGCCAGCAGCTCCAGGAATTCACCCCTCCACTTT
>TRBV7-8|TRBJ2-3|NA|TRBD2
CASSPRTSGMFDTQYF
TGTGCCAGCAGCCCTAGGACTAGCGGGATGTTTGATACGCAGTATTTT
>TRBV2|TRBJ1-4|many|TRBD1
CASGGQGEKLFF
TGTGCCAGCGGGGGACAGGGGGAAAAACTGTTTTTT
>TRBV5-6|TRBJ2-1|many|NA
CASSFYSNEQFF
TGTGCCAGCAGCTTTTATTCAAATGAGCAGTTCTTC
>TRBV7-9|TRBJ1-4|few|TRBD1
CASSGQLNEKLFF
TGTGCCAGCTCGGGACAGCTAAATGAAAAACTGTTTTTT
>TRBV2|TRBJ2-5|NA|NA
CASTRSFRETQYF
TGTGCCAGCACCCGATCGTTTCGAGAGACCCAGTACTTC
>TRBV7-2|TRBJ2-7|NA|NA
CASSLNSHYEQYF
TGTGCCAGCAGCTTAAACAGCCACTACGAGCAGTACTTC
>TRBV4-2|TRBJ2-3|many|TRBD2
CASSATSGGMSDTQYF
TGTGCCAGCAGCGCTACTAGCGGGGGGATGTCAGATACGCAGTATTTT
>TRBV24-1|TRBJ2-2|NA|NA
CATSEPGRSDTGELFF
TGTGCCACCAGTGAACCGGGACGCTCAGACACCGGGGAGCTGTTTTTT
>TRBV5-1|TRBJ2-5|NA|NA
CASSNGDGAETQYF
TGCGCCAGCAGTAACGGGGACGGAGCGGAGACCCAGTACTTC
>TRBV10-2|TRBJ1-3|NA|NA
CASSESSTPGNTIYF
TGCGCCAGCAGTGAGTCAAGTACGCCTGGAAACACCATATATTTT
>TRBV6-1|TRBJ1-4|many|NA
CASRRQVHEKLFF
TGTGCCAGCAGAAGACAGGTCCATGAAAAACTGTTTTTT
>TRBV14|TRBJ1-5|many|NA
CAGIWVFGNQPQHF
TGTGCCGGAATATGGGTTTTTGGCAATCAGCCCCAGCATTTT
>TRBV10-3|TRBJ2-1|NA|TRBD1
CAISYSDTTGVYNEQFF
TGTGCCATCAGCTACTCGGATACGACAGGGGTTTACAATGAGCAGTTCTTC
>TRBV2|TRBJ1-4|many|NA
CASSPGPNEKLFF
TGTGCCAGCAGCCCAGGGCCTAATGAAAAACTGTTTTTT
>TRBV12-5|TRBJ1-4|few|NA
CASGLVLSGYNEKLFF
TGTGCTAGTGGTTTGGTATTGTCAGGGTATAATGAAAAACTGTTTTTT
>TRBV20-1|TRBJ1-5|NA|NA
CSAPGQLGQPQHF
TGCAGTGCTCCGGGACAACTAGGGCAGCCCCAGCATTTT